This T cell receptor beta chain derives from a study of CD8 T cells in ankylosing spondylitis. Broader study findings: Reactive arthritis synovial fluid and blood were previously reported to contain some motif variants.

There are 12 residues in the CDR3. Trimming took off 4 bases at V and 4 bases at J, with 11 bases between the two ends. CDR1 is SQVTM and CDR2 is ANQGSEA in the germline V gene. This clonotype was picked up a small number of times. What it binds is not known. From the 5' RACE reads, TCRdb called clonotypes with MiXCR, one entry per CDR3 protein. The table shows approximately 200,000 distinct CDR3 sequences, with 9.5% to 15% occurring only once. The sample was blood, either unsorted or a sorted T cell fraction (not recorded which). The chain links TRBV29-1 to TRBJ2-7, with a tentative D call TRBD1 (5 bases). The sequence derives from a male donor with ankylosing spondylitis or in good health (not recorded which). CDR3 in amino acids: CSVGPRVYEQYF. As DNA, the CDR3 is TGCAGCGTTGGTCCCAGGGTGTACGAGCAGTACTTC.